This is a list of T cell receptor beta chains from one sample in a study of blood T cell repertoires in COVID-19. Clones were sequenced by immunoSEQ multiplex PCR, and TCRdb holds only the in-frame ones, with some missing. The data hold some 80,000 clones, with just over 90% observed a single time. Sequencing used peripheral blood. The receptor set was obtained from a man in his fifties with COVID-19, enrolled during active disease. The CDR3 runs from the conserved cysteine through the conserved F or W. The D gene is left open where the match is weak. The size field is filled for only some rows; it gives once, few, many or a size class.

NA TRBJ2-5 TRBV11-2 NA CASSLSLTETQYF TGTGCCAGCAGCTTAAGCCTTACGGAGACCCAGTACTTC
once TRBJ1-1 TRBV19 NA CASSSIEGVTEAFF TGTGCCAGTAGTTCGATAGAGGGTGTCACTGAAGCTTTCTTT
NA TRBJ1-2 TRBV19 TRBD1 CASSIVDRGDGYTF TGTGCCAGTAGTATAGTCGACAGGGGAGATGGCTACACCTTC
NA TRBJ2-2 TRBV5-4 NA CASRLRGTGELFF TGTGCCAGCAGATTAAGAGGGACCGGGGAGCTGTTTTTT
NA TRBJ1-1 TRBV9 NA CASSVAGRGGTEAFF TGTGCCAGCAGCGTAGCTGGAAGGGGTGGTACTGAAGCTTTCTTT
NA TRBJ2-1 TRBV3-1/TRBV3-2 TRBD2 CASSQGPGTSGSDEQFF TGTGCCAGCAGCCAGGGCCCGGGGACTAGCGGGAGTGATGAGCAGTTCTTC
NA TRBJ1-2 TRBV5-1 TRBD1 CASSPKTGTNYGYTF TGCGCCAGCAGCCCCAAGACAGGGACCAACTATGGCTACACCTTC
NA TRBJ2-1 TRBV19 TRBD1 CATSDRGHNEQFF TGTGCCACCTCGGACAGGGGTCACAATGAGCAGTTCTTC
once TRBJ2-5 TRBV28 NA CVSTFGRDETQYF TGTGTCAGCACCTTCGGCAGGGATGAGACCCAGTACTTC
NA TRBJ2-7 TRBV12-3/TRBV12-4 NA CASTTGTLREQYF TGTGCCAGCACCACCGGGACATTGCGGGAGCAGTACTTC
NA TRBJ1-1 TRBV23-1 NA CASSPPCSGQGNTEAFF TGCGCCAGCAGTCCCCCATGCTCGGGACAAGGGAACACTGAAGCTTTCTTT
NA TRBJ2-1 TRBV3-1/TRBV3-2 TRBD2 CASSQAYRLAGGPENEQFF TGTGCCAGCAGCCAAGCTTATAGACTAGCGGGAGGGCCGGAAAATGAGCAGTTCTTC
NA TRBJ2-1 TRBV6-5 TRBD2 CASNLAGGGSNEQFF TGTGCCAGCAACCTAGCGGGAGGCGGTTCCAATGAGCAGTTCTTC
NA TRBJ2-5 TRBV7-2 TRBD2 CASSLGSGRVWQETQYF TGTGCCAGCAGCTTAGGGAGCGGGAGAGTATGGCAAGAGACCCAGTACTTC
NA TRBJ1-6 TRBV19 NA CASSITGGNSPLHF TGTGCCAGTAGTATCACTGGCGGTAATTCACCCCTCCACTTT
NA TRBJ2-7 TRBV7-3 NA CASSPNGEPYEQYF TGTGCCAGCAGCCCTAATGGAGAGCCCTACGAGCAGTACTTC
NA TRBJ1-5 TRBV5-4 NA CASSLARVGNQPQHF TGTGCCAGCAGCTTGGCAAGAGTAGGCAATCAGCCCCAGCATTTT
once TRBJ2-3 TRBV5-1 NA CASSLGGLETDTQYF TGCGCCAGCAGCTTGGGAGGGTTGGAGACAGATACGCAGTATTTT
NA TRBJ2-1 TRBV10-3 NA CAISESRGSSYNEQFF TGTGCCATCAGTGAGTCAAGGGGCAGCTCCTACAATGAGCAGTTCTTC
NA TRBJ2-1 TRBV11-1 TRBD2 CASSEPGLAIYNEQFF TGTGCCAGCAGCGAACCGGGACTAGCTATCTACAATGAGCAGTTCTTC
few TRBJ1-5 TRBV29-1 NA CSVGGPTSNQPQHF TGCAGCGTTGGAGGGCCCACCTCCAATCAGCCCCAGCATTTT
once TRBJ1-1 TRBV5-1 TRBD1 CASSLIQGAGTEAFF TGCGCCAGCAGCCTGATACAGGGGGCTGGCACTGAAGCTTTCTTT
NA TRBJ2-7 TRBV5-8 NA CASSLEDTPYEQYF TGTGCCAGCAGCTTGGAGGACACTCCCTACGAGCAGTACTTC
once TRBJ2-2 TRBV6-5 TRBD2 CASGTRRTGELFF TGTGCCAGTGGGACTAGGCGGACCGGGGAGCTGTTTTTT
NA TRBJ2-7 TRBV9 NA CASSVGSGSSYEQYF TGTGCCAGCAGCGTAGGAAGCGGGTCCTCCTACGAGCAGTACTTC
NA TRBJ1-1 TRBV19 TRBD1 CASGPGQINTEAFF TGTGCCAGTGGTCCGGGACAGATAAACACTGAAGCTTTCTTT
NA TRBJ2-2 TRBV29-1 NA CSVEVLTGELFF TGCAGCGTTGAAGTCCTCACCGGGGAGCTGTTTTTT
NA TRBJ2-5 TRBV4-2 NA CASSQVTQAQETQYF TGTGCCAGCAGCCAAGTCACACAAGCGCAAGAGACCCAGTACTTC
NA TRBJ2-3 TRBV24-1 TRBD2 CATSDSRTSESTDTQYF TGTGCCACCAGTGATTCTAGGACTAGCGAAAGCACAGATACGCAGTATTTT
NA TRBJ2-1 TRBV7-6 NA CASSRADEQFF TGTGCCAGCAGCCGCGCGGATGAGCAGTTCTTC
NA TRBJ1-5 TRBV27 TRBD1 CASRFSGTGNSQPQHF TGTGCCAGCAGATTCTCCGGGACAGGGAATTCTCAGCCCCAGCATTTT
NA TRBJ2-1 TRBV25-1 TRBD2 CASSTLAGAYNEQFF TGTGCCAGCTCCACTCTAGCGGGAGCCTACAATGAGCAGTTCTTC
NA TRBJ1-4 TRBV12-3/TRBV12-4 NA CASSFQGEKLFF TGTGCCAGCAGTTTCCAGGGTGAAAAACTGTTTTTT
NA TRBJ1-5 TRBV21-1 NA CASSKSGGQGLPYSNQPQHF TGTGCCAGCAGCAAAAGCGGAGGACAGGGGCTACCTTATAGCAATCAGCCCCAGCATTTT
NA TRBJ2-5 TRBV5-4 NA CASSSATGQETQYF TGTGCCAGCAGCTCGGCGACAGGACAAGAGACCCAGTACTTC
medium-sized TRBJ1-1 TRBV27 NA CASSLSGLGGTEAFF TGTGCCAGCAGTTTATCCGGACTGGGGGGCACTGAAGCTTTCTTT
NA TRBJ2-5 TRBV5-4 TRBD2 CASSTQAGGRKTQYF TGTGCCAGCAGCACTCAAGCGGGAGGAAGGAAGACCCAGTACTTC
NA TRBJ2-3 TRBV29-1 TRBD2 CSVGGGRTDTQYF TGCAGCGTTGGGGGAGGGCGGACAGATACGCAGTATTTT
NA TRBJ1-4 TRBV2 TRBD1 CASRRTGISSGDEKLFF TGTGCCAGCAGGAGGACAGGGATAAGCTCGGGTGATGAAAAACTGTTTTTT
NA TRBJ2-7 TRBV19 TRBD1 CASTPGTGGEYEQYF TGTGCCAGTACCCCGGGGACAGGAGGTGAATACGAGCAGTACTTC
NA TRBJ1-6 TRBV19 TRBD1 CASSWGQGNNSPLHF TGTGCCAGTAGTTGGGGACAGGGGAATAATTCACCCCTCCACTTT
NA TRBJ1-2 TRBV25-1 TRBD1 CASRGLGQASYGYTF TGTGCCAGCAGAGGATTAGGACAGGCGAGCTATGGCTACACCTTC
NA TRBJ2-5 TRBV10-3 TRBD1 CAISAGTGKETQYF TGTGCCATCAGTGCCGGGACAGGGAAAGAGACCCAGTACTTC
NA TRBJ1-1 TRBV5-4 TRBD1 CASSRQGRAFF TGTGCCAGCAGTCGACAGGGTCGAGCTTTCTTT
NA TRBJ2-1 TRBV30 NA CAWSGGRSSYNEQFF TGTGCCTGGAGTGGGGGGCGTAGCTCCTACAATGAGCAGTTCTTC
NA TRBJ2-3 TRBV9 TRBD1 CASSVGGRGPDTQYF TGTGCCAGCAGCGTAGGCGGCAGGGGGCCAGATACGCAGTATTTT
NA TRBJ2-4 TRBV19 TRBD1 CASSIEGQGRFTKNIQYF TGTGCCAGTAGTATAGAGGGACAGGGTAGATTCACCAAAAACATTCAGTACTTC
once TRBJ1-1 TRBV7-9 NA CASSLSGSEAFF TGTGCCAGCAGCCTTTCAGGTAGTGAAGCTTTCTTT
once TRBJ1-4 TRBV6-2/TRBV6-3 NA CASSYSRRGTNEKLFF TGTGCCAGCAGTTACTCGAGGAGAGGGACTAATGAAAAACTGTTTTTT
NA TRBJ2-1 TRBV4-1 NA CASSHPRGVSQNNEQFF TGCGCCAGCAGCCATCCCAGGGGGGTCTCTCAGAACAATGAGCAGTTCTTC
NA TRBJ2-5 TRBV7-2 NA CASSFSQIQETQYF TGTGCCAGCAGCTTTTCACAGATACAAGAGACCCAGTACTTC
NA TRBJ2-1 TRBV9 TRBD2 CASSEGGGGRGEQFF TGTGCCAGCAGCGAGGGCGGGGGAGGGAGAGGTGAGCAGTTCTTC
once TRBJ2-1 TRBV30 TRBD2 CASGLAVLNEQFF TGTGCCTCGGGACTAGCGGTACTCAATGAGCAGTTCTTC
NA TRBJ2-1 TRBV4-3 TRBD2 CASSQDRGDEQFF TGCGCCAGCAGCCAAGATCGGGGGGATGAGCAGTTCTTC
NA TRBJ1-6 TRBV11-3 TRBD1 CASRDRGASPLHF TGTGCCAGTCGGGACAGAGGGGCCTCACCCCTCCACTTT
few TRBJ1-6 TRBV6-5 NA CASSPDRTSDSPLHF TGTGCCAGCAGTCCAGACAGGACAAGTGATTCACCCCTCCACTTT
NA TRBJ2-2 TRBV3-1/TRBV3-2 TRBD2 CASSHPRGTSGTGTGELFF TGTGCCAGCAGCCATCCCAGGGGGACTAGCGGTACGGGCACCGGGGAGCTGTTTTTT
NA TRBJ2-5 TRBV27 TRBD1 CASSLSRQGETQYF TGTGCCAGCAGTTTATCGCGACAGGGGGAGACCCAGTACTTC
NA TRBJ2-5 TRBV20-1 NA CSASLTRSPETQYF TGCAGTGCTAGTCTTACTCGATCTCCAGAGACCCAGTACTTC